This paragraph covers one T cell receptor (beta chain) sequence. Antigen specificity is unknown. The same CDR3 arises from other DNA sequences in this sample as well. The data were taken from a study of chemoradiotherapy in HPV16-positive cancers. Study outcomes and limitations: For HPV16-positive patients, expanding HPV-responsive T cells associated with longer recurrence-free survival.

Repertoires were generated with immunoSEQ multiplex PCR, while TCRdb's copy carries only in-frame clones and drops some. The sample has fewer than 20,000 clones; roughly 70% are singletons. CDR1 SNHLY and CDR2 FYNNEI come from the germline V gene. The CDR3 length is 13 residues. Between the trimmed V and J ends, which lost 5 bases and 1 base, there was a span of 8 bases. Repertoires were sampled repeatedly during chemoradiotherapy. The TCR comes from a human donor with HPV-associated anogenital cancer. Sequences were derived from tumor tissue, sampled from a patient who underwent chemoradiotherapy. The chain links TRBV2 to TRBJ1-1; D unresolved. CDR3 DNA: TGTGCCAGCAGTCTGACAAGGAACACTGAAGCTTTCTTT. Amino acid sequence: CASSLTRNTEAFF.